The rows below give T cell receptor beta chains drawn from one sample of a study of cytomegalovirus exposure and HLA in healthy donors. Sequencing was performed with immunoSEQ multiplex PCR; in TCRdb, only in-frame clones are kept and a portion is missing. Of about 140,000 clones in the sample, over 60% were seen once. The specimen sequenced was PBMCs. These receptors originate from a man aged 30 to 39 in good health and CMV-seronegative. Both conserved end residues are part of each CDR3. Each record gives: D gene, V gene, clone size, CDR3 protein. A D gene is named only where the DNA matches it firmly. Not every row has a clone size; where given, it reads once, few, many or a size class.

d_gene: TRBD2
v_gene: TRBV4-1
abundance: -
CDR3aa: CASSQVPLTSDYNEQFF

d_gene: -
v_gene: TRBV28
abundance: once
CDR3aa: CASSLQGSQKAFF

d_gene: -
v_gene: TRBV28
abundance: -
CDR3aa: CASSLQGGYGYTF

d_gene: TRBD1
v_gene: TRBV18
abundance: -
CDR3aa: CASSRQGQMNTEAFF

d_gene: -
v_gene: TRBV30
abundance: -
CDR3aa: CAWSFHSGDTQYF

d_gene: -
v_gene: TRBV18
abundance: -
CDR3aa: CASSPLTSDGGEQYF

d_gene: -
v_gene: TRBV28
abundance: -
CDR3aa: CASSLRGETQYF

d_gene: TRBD1
v_gene: TRBV10-3
abundance: -
CDR3aa: CAISDSGTGGNIQYF

d_gene: TRBD1
v_gene: TRBV6-5
abundance: few
CDR3aa: CASSYGTGVEQYF

d_gene: -
v_gene: TRBV18
abundance: -
CDR3aa: CASSPERYEQYF

d_gene: TRBD1
v_gene: TRBV6-6
abundance: -
CDR3aa: CASSYLTGGAETQYF

d_gene: TRBD1
v_gene: TRBV10-1
abundance: -
CDR3aa: CASSGTQGASYNEQFF

d_gene: -
v_gene: TRBV15
abundance: -
CDR3aa: CATSRDRAGHYGYTF

d_gene: TRBD2
v_gene: TRBV7-2
abundance: -
CDR3aa: CASSLGLAGSLYEQYF